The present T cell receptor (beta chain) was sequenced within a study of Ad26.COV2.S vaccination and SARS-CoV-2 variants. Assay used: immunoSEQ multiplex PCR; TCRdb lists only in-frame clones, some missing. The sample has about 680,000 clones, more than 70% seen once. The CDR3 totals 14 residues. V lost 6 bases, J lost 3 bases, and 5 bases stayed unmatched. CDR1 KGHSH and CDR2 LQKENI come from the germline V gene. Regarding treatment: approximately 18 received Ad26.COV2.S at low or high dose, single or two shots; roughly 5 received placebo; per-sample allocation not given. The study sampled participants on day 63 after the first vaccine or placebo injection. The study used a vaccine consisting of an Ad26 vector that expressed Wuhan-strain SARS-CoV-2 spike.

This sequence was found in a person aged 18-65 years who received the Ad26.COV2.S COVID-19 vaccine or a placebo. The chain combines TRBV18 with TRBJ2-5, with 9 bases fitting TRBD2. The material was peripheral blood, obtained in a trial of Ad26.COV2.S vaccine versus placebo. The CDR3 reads CASSWTSVKETQYF. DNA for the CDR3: TGTGCCAGCTCTTGGACTAGCGTGAAAGAGACCCAGTACTTC.